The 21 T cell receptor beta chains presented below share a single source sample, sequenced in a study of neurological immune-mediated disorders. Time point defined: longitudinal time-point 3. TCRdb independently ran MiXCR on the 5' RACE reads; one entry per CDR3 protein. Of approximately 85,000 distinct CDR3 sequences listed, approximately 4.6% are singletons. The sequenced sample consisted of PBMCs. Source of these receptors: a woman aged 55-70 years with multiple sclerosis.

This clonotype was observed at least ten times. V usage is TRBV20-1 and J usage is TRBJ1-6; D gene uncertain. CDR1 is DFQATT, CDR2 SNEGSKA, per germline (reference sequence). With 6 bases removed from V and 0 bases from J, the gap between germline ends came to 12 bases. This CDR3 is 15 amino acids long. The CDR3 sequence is CSAKTLSSYNSPLHF. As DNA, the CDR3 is TGCAGTGCAAAGACCTTGAGCTCCTATAATTCACCCCTCCACTTT.

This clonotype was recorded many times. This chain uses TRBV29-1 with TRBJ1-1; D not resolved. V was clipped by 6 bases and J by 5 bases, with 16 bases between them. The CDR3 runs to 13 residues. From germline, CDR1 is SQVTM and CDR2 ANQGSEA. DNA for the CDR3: TGCAGCGTAGTTGGAGCTGGGGAGACTGAAGCTTTCTTT. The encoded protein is CSVVGAGETEAFF.

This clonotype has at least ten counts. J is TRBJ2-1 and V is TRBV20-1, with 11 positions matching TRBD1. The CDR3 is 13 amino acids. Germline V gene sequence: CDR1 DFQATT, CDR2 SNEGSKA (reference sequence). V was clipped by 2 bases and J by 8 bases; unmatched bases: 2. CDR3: CSARRTGGHEQFF. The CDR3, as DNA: TGCAGTGCTAGAAGGACAGGGGGCCATGAGCAGTTCTTC.

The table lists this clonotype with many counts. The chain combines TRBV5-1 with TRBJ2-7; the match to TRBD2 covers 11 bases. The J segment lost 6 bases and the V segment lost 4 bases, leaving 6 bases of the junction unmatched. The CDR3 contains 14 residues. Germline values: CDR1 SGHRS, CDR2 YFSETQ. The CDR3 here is CASSTLAGGREQYF. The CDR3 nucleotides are TGCGCCAGCAGCACTCTAGCGGGGGGCCGCGAGCAGTACTTC. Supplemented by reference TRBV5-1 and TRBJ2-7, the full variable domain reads KAGVTQTPRYLIKTRGQQVTLSCSPISGHRSVSWYQQTPGQGLQFLFEYFSETQRNKGNFPGRFSGRQFSNSRSEMNVSTLELGDSALYLCASSTLAGGREQYFGPGTRLTVT.

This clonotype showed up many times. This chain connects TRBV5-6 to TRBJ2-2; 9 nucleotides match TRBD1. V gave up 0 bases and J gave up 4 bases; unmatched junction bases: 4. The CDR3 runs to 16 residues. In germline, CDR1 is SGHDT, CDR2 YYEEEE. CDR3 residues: CASSLAGTGRTGELFF. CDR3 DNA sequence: TGTGCCAGCAGCTTGGCGGGGACAGGGCGCACCGGGGAGCTGTTTTTT.

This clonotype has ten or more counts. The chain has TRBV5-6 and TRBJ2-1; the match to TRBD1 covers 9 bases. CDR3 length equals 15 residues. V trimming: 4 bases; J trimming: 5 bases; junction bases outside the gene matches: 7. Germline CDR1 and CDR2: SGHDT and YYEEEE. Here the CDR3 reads CASSPGQGWNNEQFF. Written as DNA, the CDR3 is TGTGCCAGCAGCCCCGGACAGGGGTGGAACAATGAGCAGTTCTTC.

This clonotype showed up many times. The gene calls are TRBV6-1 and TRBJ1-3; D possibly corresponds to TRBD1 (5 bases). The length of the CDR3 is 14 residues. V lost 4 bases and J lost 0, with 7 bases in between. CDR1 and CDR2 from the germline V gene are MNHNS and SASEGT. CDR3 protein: CASSGGNSGNTIYF. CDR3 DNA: TGTGCCAGCAGTGGGGGCAACTCTGGAAACACCATATATTTT.

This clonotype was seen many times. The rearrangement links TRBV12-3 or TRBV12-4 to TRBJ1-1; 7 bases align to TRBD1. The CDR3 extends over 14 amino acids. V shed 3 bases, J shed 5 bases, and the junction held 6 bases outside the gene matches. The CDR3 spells CASSLQGGYTEAFF. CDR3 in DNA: TGTGCCAGCAGTTTGCAGGGGGGTTATACTGAAGCTTTCTTT.

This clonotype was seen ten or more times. The CDR3 sequence is CATSRVSGGGTETQYF. CDR3 coding DNA: TGTGCCACCAGCAGAGTTAGCGGGGGGGGAACGGAGACCCAGTACTTC. This sequence joins TRBV15 and TRBJ2-5; 11 bases map to TRBD2. The J segment lost 5 bases and the V segment lost 1 base, leaving 6 bases of the junction unmatched. This CDR3 is built from 16 residues. Germline V gene sequence: CDR1 LNHNV, CDR2 YYDKDF (reference sequence).

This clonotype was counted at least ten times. DNA for the CDR3: TGCGCCACCCGCAGGGGTATACAAGAGACCCAGTACTTC. It yields the protein CATRRGIQETQYF. V is TRBV5-1 and J is TRBJ2-5, with a possible D match to TRBD1 (6 bases). The CDR3 contains 13 residues. Germline CDR1 reads SGHRS; CDR2 reads YFSETQ. Trimming cost V 9 bases and J 2 bases, with 14 bases left between them.

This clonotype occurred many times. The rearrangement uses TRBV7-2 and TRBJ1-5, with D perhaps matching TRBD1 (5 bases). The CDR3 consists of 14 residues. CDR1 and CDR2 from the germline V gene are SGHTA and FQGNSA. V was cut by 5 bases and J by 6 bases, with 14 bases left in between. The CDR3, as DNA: TGTGCCAGCAGCCCCGGGGGAGGGACTCAGCCCCAGCATTTT. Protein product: CASSPGGGTQPQHF.

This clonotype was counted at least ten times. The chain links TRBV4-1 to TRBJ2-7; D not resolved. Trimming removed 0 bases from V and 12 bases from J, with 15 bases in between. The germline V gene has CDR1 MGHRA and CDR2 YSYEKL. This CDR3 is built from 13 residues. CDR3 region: CASSQDGNPPWYF. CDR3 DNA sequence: TGCGCCAGCAGCCAAGATGGGAACCCTCCTTGGTACTTC.

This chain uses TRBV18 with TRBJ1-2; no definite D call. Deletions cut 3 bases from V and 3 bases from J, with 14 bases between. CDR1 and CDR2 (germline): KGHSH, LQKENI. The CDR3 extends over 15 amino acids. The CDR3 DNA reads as TGTGCCAGCTCACCCTACTCCGGGAGCGACTATGGCTACACCTTC. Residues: CASSPYSGSDYGYTF.

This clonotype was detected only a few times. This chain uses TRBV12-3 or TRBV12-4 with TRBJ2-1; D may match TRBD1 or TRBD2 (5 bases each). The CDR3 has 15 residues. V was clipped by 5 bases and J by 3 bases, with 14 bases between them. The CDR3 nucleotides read TGTGCCAGCAGTGTCGCCGGGGCTGGCTACAATGAGCAGTTCTTC. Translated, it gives CASSVAGAGYNEQFF.

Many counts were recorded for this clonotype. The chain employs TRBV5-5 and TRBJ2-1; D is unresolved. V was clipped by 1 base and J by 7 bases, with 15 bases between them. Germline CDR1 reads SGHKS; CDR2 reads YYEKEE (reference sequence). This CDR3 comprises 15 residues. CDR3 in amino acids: CASSLSGLIGNEQFF. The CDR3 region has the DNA TGTGCCAGCAGCTTGTCGGGCCTTATAGGTAATGAGCAGTTCTTC.

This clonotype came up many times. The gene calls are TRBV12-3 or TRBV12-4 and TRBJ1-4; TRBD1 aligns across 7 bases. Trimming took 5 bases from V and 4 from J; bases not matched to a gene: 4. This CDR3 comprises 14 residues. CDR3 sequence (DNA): TGTGCCAGCAGTGCCCGGGACAGTAATGAAAAACTGTTTTTT. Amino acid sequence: CASSARDSNEKLFF.

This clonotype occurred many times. The DNA of the CDR3 is TGCGCCAGCAGCTTGAATCAGGGCGAAGAGACCCAGTACTTC. Its translation is CASSLNQGEETQYF. The J gene is TRBJ2-5, the V gene TRBV5-1, with D tentatively TRBD1 (5 bases). Per germline, CDR1 SGHRS and CDR2 YFSETQ. Trimming took 1 base from V and 3 from J, leaving 10 bases between them. The CDR3 runs to 14 residues.

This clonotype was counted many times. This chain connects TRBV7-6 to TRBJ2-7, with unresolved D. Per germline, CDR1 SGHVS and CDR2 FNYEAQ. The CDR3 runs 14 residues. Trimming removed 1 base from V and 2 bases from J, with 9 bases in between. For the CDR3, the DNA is TGTGCCAGCAGCTTAGGGTGGGCTACCTACGAGCAGTACTTC. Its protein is CASSLGWATYEQYF.

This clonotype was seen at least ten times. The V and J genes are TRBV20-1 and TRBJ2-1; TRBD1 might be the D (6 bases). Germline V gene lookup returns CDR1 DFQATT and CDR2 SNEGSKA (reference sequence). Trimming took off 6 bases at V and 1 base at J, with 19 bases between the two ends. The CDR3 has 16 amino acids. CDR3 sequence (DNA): TGCAGTGCCCCCGCACAGGGCTTAGGGTCCTACAATGAGCAGTTCTTC. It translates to CSAPAQGLGSYNEQFF.

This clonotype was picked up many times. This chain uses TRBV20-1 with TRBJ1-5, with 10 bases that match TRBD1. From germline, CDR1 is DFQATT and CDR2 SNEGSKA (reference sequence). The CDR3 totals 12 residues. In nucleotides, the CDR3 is TGCAGCGGGGACAGGGGTAATCAGCCCCAGCATTTT. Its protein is CSGDRGNQPQHF.

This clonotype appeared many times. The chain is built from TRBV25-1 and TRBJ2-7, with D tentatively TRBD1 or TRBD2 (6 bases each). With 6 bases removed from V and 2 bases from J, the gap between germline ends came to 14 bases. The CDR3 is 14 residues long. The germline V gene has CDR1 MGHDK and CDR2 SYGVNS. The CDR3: CASRSTGLTYEQYF. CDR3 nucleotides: TGTGCCAGCAGATCGACAGGACTAACCTACGAGCAGTACTTC.